The T cell receptor beta chain under discussion was sequenced for a study of early T cells in non-severe SARS-CoV-2 infection. Study-level findings and limits: The study's VDJdb matching favored anti-spike CD8 responses and missed private and CD4 specificities.

From the 5' RACE reads, TCRdb called clonotypes with MiXCR, one entry per CDR3 protein. The sample yields approximately 64,000 distinct CDR3 sequences, 15% to 20% seen once. Notes on this clonotype: Its antigen remains unknown.

This material consisted of whole blood, taken at baseline. The sequence was obtained from an adult who was a healthcare worker with PCR-confirmed SARS-CoV-2 infection or an uninfected control (not recorded which).

CDR3 nucleotides: TGTGCCAGCATGGCCGAGGGCAGAGATACGCAGTATTTT. Residues: CASMAEGRDTQYF. J is TRBJ2-3 and V is TRBV7-8, with D perhaps TRBD2 (5 bases). This CDR3 contains 13 residues. CDR1 is SGHVS, CDR2 FQNEAQ, per germline. V was pared by 7 bases and J by 5 bases, with 13 bases between.